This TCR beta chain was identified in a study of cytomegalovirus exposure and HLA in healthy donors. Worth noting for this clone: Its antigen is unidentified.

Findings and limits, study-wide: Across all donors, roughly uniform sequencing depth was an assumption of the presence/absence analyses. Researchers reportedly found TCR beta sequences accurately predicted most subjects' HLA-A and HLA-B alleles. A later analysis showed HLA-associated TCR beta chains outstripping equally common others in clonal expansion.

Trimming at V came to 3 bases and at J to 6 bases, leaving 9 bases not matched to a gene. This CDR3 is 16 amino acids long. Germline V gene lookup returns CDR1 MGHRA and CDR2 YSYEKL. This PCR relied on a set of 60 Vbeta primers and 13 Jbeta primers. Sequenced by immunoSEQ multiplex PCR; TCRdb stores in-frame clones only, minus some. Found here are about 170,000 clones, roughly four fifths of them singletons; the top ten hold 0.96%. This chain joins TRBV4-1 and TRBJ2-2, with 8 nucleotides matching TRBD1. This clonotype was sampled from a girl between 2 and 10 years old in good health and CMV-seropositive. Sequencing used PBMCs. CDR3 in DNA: TGCGCCAGCAGCCAGGACGGGACAGGTTACGCCGGGGAGCTGTTTTTT. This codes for CASSQDGTGYAGELFF.